This is a list of T cell receptor beta chains from one sample in a study of T-cell reconstitution after alpha-beta-depleted transplantation in children. A single record per CDR3 protein comes from TCRdb applying MiXCR to the PCR reads. The table has 80,000 to 100,000 distinct CDR3 sequences, about 25% seen once. The specimen was PBMCs, collected before TCRalphabeta/CD19-depleted stem cell transplant. Receptor source: a boy aged 2 to 10 with acute lymphoblastic leukemia, due to receive a stem cell transplant. CDR3s include the opening cysteine and the closing phenylalanine or tryptophan. D genes are given only for firm matches. Clone size is shown for a subset of rows, as once, few, many or a class of expanded clone.

D | size | J | V | CDR3 | DNA
TRBD1 | many | TRBJ2-1 | TRBV9 | CASSAGQGDPNEQFF | TGTGCCAGCAGCGCTGGACAGGGGGATCCCAATGAGCAGTTCTTC
TRBD1 | NA | TRBJ1-2 | TRBV15 | CATSREVRTGVNYGYTF | TGTGCCACCAGCAGAGAAGTCCGGACAGGGGTGAACTATGGCTACACCTTC
NA | NA | TRBJ2-1 | TRBV7-8 | CASSLERGYNEQFF | TGTGCCAGCAGCTTAGAGAGAGGATACAATGAGCAGTTCTTC
TRBD1 | few | TRBJ1-2 | TRBV5-1 | CASSRTGQVDYGYTF | TGCGCCAGCAGCCGGACAGGGCAAGTGGACTATGGCTACACCTTC
NA | once | TRBJ2-2 | TRBV7-2 | CASSLGITNTGELFF | TGTGCCAGCAGCTTGGGCATCACGAACACCGGGGAGCTGTTTTTT
NA | few | TRBJ2-7 | TRBV12-3/TRBV12-4 | CASSQDRYYEQYF | TGTGCCAGCAGTCAGGACAGATACTACGAGCAGTACTTC
NA | few | TRBJ1-2 | TRBV5-1 | CASSLDPANYGYTF | TGCGCCAGCAGCTTGGATCCAGCTAACTATGGCTACACCTTC
TRBD2 | few | TRBJ2-7 | TRBV7-9 | CASSSALAGVGEQYF | TGTGCCAGCAGCTCTGCTCTAGCGGGAGTCGGGGAGCAGTACTTC
TRBD2 | NA | TRBJ2-1 | TRBV27 | CASITRRLAEIPCNEQFF | TGTGCCAGCATCACCCGCAGACTAGCGGAGATCCCCTGCAATGAGCAGTTCTTC
NA | NA | TRBJ1-6 | TRBV6-1 | CASSEVGRNSPLHF | TGTGCCAGCAGTGAAGTTGGGAGGAATTCACCCCTCCACTTT
TRBD2 | few | TRBJ2-1 | TRBV5-1 | CASRTSGGASYNEQFF | TGCGCCAGCAGAACTAGCGGAGGGGCCAGCTACAATGAGCAGTTCTTC
NA | few | TRBJ2-7 | TRBV14 | CASSPWQGISYEQYF | TGTGCCAGCAGCCCATGGCAGGGGATATCCTACGAGCAGTACTTC
NA | NA | TRBJ2-4 | TRBV28 | CASSTSDGRAKNIQYF | TGTGCCAGCAGTACCTCGGACGGTCGAGCCAAAAACATTCAGTACTTC
NA | NA | TRBJ2-1 | TRBV7-3 | CASRLITEGEQFF | TGTGCCAGCAGACTCATCACAGAGGGTGAGCAGTTCTTC
NA | NA | TRBJ2-5 | TRBV29-1 | CSAYPDTHQETQYF | TGCAGCGCCTATCCGGACACCCACCAAGAGACCCAGTACTTC
TRBD2 | NA | TRBJ2-2 | TRBV27 | CASSPGGGELFF | TGTGCCAGCAGTCCGGGAGGTGGGGAGCTGTTTTTT
NA | few | TRBJ1-2 | TRBV20-1 | CSARAGAYGYTF | TGCAGTGCTAGGGCCGGGGCCTATGGCTACACCTTC
NA | few | TRBJ2-1 | TRBV28 | CASRKDSGEQFF | TGTGCCAGCAGAAAAGATAGTGGTGAGCAGTTCTTC
TRBD1 | once | TRBJ2-7 | TRBV20-1 | CSAGDRGLLYYEQYF | TGCAGTGCCGGGGACAGGGGACTACTATACTACGAGCAGTACTTC
TRBD1 | NA | TRBJ2-5 | TRBV9 | CASSVAGGHQETQYF | TGTGCCAGCAGCGTAGCAGGGGGTCACCAAGAGACCCAGTACTTC
TRBD2 | few | TRBJ2-1 | TRBV4-1 | CASSQEESSGDEQFF | TGCGCCAGCAGCCAAGAGGAATCTAGCGGAGATGAGCAGTTCTTC
NA | NA | TRBJ1-1 | TRBV6-2/TRBV6-3 | CASRPGGLNTEAFF | TGTGCCAGCAGACCCGGGGGCTTGAACACTGAAGCTTTCTTT
NA | many | TRBJ2-5 | TRBV29-1 | CSVEGLVGSGKQETQYF | TGCAGCGTGGAAGGTTTAGTAGGTTCGGGGAAACAAGAGACCCAGTACTTC
TRBD2 | few | TRBJ2-7 | TRBV5-1 | CASSGAGTSAYEQYF | TGCGCCAGCAGCGGGGCGGGGACTAGTGCCTACGAGCAGTACTTC
NA | many | TRBJ2-1 | TRBV20-1 | CSAFPVSGVGSYNEQFF | TGCAGTGCTTTCCCGGTTAGCGGAGTCGGCTCCTACAATGAGCAGTTCTTC
NA | few | TRBJ1-1 | TRBV5-5 | CASSVDLNTEAFF | TGTGCCAGCAGCGTCGACTTGAACACTGAAGCTTTCTTT
NA | many | TRBJ2-3 | TRBV11-2 | CASSPSTDTQYF | TGTGCCAGCAGCCCCAGCACAGATACGCAGTATTTT
NA | NA | TRBJ2-3 | TRBV6-6 | CASSTRRTDTQYF | TGTGCCAGCAGTACCAGACGGACAGATACGCAGTATTTT
NA | NA | TRBJ1-5 | TRBV5-1 | CASSLQTGGNQPQHF | TGCGCCAGCAGCCTACAAACAGGAGGCAATCAGCCCCAGCATTTT
TRBD1 | few | TRBJ1-6 | TRBV28 | CASSFGDSYNSPLHF | TGTGCCAGCAGTTTCGGGGACAGCTATAATTCACCCCTCCACTTT
NA | once | TRBJ2-3 | TRBV3-1 | CASSQDPIQNTQYF | TGTGCCAGCAGCCAAGATCCTATCCAAAATACGCAGTATTTT
NA | many | TRBJ2-2 | TRBV6-5 | CASSYSGQGGELFF | TGTGCCAGCAGTTACTCGGGGCAGGGCGGGGAGCTGTTTTTT
NA | many | TRBJ2-2 | TRBV7-3 | CASSLGGTGELFF | TGTGCCAGCAGCTTAGGGGGCACCGGGGAGCTGTTTTTT
NA | few | TRBJ2-7 | TRBV15 | CATSPGGSSYEQYF | TGTGCCACCAGCCCCGGCGGTAGCTCCTACGAGCAGTACTTC
TRBD1 | NA | TRBJ1-6 | TRBV15 | CATSESGQGNSPLHF | TGTGCCACCAGCGAGTCGGGACAGGGGAATTCACCCCTCCACTTT
TRBD2 | NA | TRBJ2-3 | TRBV27 | CASSPYLAASTDTQYF | TGTGCCAGCAGTCCGTATCTAGCGGCTAGCACAGATACGCAGTATTTT
NA | NA | TRBJ2-3 | TRBV29-1 | CSVVANTDTQYF | TGCAGCGTTGTAGCGAACACAGATACGCAGTATTTT
TRBD1 | NA | TRBJ2-3 | TRBV4-3 | CASSLGTDSDTQYF | TGCGCCAGCAGCCTTGGGACAGACTCAGATACGCAGTATTTT
TRBD2 | NA | TRBJ2-1 | TRBV3-1 | CASSQDQLAGVGEQFF | TGTGCCAGCAGCCAAGATCAGCTAGCGGGAGTCGGTGAGCAGTTCTTC
TRBD1 | NA | TRBJ2-7 | TRBV7-2 | CASSSDRGSDEQYF | TGTGCCAGCAGCTCCGACAGGGGTAGCGACGAGCAGTACTTC
NA | few | TRBJ2-7 | TRBV6-6 | CATRQVNYEQYF | TGTGCCACCCGACAGGTTAACTACGAGCAGTACTTC
NA | NA | TRBJ2-3 | TRBV28 | CASSNPDGTDTQYF | TGTGCCAGCAGTAACCCGGATGGCACAGATACGCAGTATTTT
TRBD1 | few | TRBJ1-6 | TRBV6-5 | CATDRQGEDSPLHF | TGTGCCACAGATAGACAGGGGGAGGATTCACCCCTCCACTTT
NA | NA | TRBJ2-1 | TRBV7-9 | CASSPNFAYNEQFF | TGTGCCAGCAGCCCAAACTTCGCTTACAATGAGCAGTTCTTC
NA | NA | TRBJ2-3 | TRBV9 | CASSVDRRADTQYF | TGTGCCAGCAGCGTAGACCGACGGGCAGATACGCAGTATTTT
NA | NA | TRBJ1-1 | TRBV5-1 | CASSRWENAEAFF | TGCGCCAGCAGCCGCTGGGAGAATGCTGAAGCTTTCTTT
TRBD2 | few | TRBJ2-1 | TRBV20-1 | CSADGTSGGKSRNEQFF | TGCAGTGCCGACGGGACTAGCGGAGGAAAATCACGAAATGAGCAGTTCTTC
TRBD2 | NA | TRBJ2-1 | TRBV20-1 | CSARGTSGGPVIDEQFF | TGCAGTGCTAGAGGGACTAGCGGAGGGCCCGTTATTGATGAGCAGTTCTTC
NA | NA | TRBJ2-2 | TRBV7-9 | CASSSPGRNTGELFF | TGTGCCAGCAGTTCGCCGGGACGGAACACCGGGGAGCTGTTTTTT
NA | NA | TRBJ1-1 | TRBV20-1 | CSARVPRGGPIRYNTEAFF | TGCAGTGCTAGAGTTCCTAGGGGGGGCCCGATCCGATATAACACTGAAGCTTTCTTT
NA | few | TRBJ2-7 | TRBV11-2 | CASSLDLGEQYF | TGTGCCAGCAGCTTAGACCTGGGCGAGCAGTACTTC